This T cell receptor (beta chain) was identified during a study of blood T cell repertoires in COVID-19. Study summary: Some COVID-19 samples were acute and others convalescent; all came from the United States, Italy and Spain. PBMCs, B-cell-depleted T cells, or T cells were the source of the cDNA or gDNA that made up the material.

Original analysis: Reference gene primers were amplified, and this amplification served to estimate nucleated cell counts. Sequencing used immunoSEQ multiplex PCR; TCRdb keeps in-frame clones, though not all of them. V, J and clone size are taken as reported in that table, and D and trimming were inferred from the DNA itself. Of about 200,000 clones in the sample, under 90% were seen once. The CDR3 length is 14 residues. Germline V gene lookup returns CDR1 SEHNR and CDR2 FQNEAQ (reference sequence). Sequences were obtained from peripheral blood. The sequence came from a man aged 80 or over with acute or convalescent COVID-19. The chain combines TRBV7-9 with TRBJ1-2; the D gene is possibly TRBD1 (6 bases). CDR3 in amino acids: CATQKGESNYGYTF. CDR3 sequence (DNA): TGTGCTACTCAGAAGGGGGAGAGTAACTATGGCTACACCTTC.